This TCR beta chain was found in a study of blood T cell repertoires in COVID-19. This CDR3 is built from 14 residues. Germline V CDR1 and CDR2: SNHLY, FYNNEI. V lost 4 bases to trimming and J lost 6 bases; unmatched junction nucleotides: 5. This clone was detected once. Method: immunoSEQ multiplex PCR; TCRdb's copy keeps in-frame clones and lacks some. The data show approximately 300,000 clones, 85% seen once. Sequencing was done on a sample of PBMCs or T cells enriched from blood (not recorded which). The chain is built from TRBV2 and TRBJ1-1, with 10 bases lining up with TRBD1. The sequence derives from a woman in her twenties or thirties who had been exposed to COVID-19. The DNA of the CDR3 is TGTGCCAGCAGTGGGACAGGGGGGTTCGCTGAAGCTTTCTTT. This codes for CASSGTGGFAEAFF.